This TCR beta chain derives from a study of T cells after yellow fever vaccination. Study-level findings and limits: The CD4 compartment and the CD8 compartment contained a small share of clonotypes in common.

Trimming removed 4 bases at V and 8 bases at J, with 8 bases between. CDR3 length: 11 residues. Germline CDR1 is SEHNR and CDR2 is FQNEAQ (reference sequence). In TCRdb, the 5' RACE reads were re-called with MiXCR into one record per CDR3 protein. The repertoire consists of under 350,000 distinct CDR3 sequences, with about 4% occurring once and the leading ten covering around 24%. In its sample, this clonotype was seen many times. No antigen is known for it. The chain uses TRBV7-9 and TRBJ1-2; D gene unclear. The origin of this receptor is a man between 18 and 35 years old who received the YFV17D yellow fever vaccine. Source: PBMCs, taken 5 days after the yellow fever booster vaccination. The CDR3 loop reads CASSSAFGYTF. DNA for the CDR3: TGTGCCAGCAGCTCCGCGTTCGGCTACACCTTC.